This T cell receptor (beta chain) was sequenced for a study of vaccination effects on CD4 cells after COVID-19. Sequencing was preceded by expansion of antigen-specific CD4+ T cells with viral peptide pools in the ViraFEST assay. The culture ran for 10 days before CD4+ T cells were isolated. The person acquired a PCR-confirmed SARS-CoV-2 infection between March and December 2020. As regards this clone: What it binds is unknown.

The CDR3 is made up of 14 amino acids. CDR1 SGHVS and CDR2 FNYEAQ come from the germline V gene. V gave up 2 bases and J gave up 0 bases, with 6 bases separating them. Some clones are missing from TCRdb's copy, which holds only in-frame ones; the method was immunoSEQ multiplex PCR. In the table there are 63,000 or so clones, around 72% of which are singletons. The sequences come from CD4+ T cells from PBMCs cultured with HIV peptides, collected before COVID-19 vaccination. Subset defined: HIV-1 Nef peptide pool negative control/reference culture. This clonotype originated in a human donor who had a prior SARS-CoV-2 infection. This chain joins TRBV7-6 and TRBJ2-3; D gene unclear. In DNA, the CDR3 is TGTGCCAGCAGCTTATTCCGGAGCACAGATACGCAGTATTTT. Amino acids: CASSLFRSTDTQYF.